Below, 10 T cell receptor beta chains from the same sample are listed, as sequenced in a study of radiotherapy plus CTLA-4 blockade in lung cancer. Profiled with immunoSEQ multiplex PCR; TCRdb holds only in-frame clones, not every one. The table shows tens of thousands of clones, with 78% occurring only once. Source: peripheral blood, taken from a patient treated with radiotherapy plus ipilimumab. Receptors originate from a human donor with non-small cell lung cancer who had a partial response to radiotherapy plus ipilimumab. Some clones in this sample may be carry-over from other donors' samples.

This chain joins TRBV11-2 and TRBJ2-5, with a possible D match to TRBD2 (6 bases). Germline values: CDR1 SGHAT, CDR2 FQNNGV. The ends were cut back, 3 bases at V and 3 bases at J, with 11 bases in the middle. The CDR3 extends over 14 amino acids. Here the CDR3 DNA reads TGTGCCAGCAGCTTCGGGGGATACGAAGAGACCCAGTACTTC. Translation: CASSFGGYEETQYF.

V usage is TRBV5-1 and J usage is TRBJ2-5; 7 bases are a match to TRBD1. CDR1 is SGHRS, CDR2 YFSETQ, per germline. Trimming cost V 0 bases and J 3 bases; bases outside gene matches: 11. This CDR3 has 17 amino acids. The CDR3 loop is CASSLGDRVPGEETQYF. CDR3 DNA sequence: TGCGCCAGCAGCTTGGGAGACAGGGTTCCAGGGGAAGAGACCCAGTACTTC.

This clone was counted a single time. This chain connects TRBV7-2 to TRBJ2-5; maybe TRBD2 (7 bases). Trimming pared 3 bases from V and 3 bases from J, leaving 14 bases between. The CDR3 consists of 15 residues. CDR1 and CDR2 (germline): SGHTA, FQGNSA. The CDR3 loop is CASSLGGASKETQYF. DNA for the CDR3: TGTGCCAGCAGCTTGGGGGGGGCGTCTAAAGAGACCCAGTACTTC. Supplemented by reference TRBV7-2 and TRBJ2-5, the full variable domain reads GAGVSQSPSNKVTEKGKDVELRCDPISGHTALYWYRQSLGQGLEFLIYFQGNSAPDKSGLPSDRFSAERTGGSVSTLTIQRTQQEDSAVYLCASSLGGASKETQYFGPGTRLLVL.

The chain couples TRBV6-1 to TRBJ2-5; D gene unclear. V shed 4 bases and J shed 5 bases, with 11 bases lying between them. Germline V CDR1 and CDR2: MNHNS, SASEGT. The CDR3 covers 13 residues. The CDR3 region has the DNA TGTGCCAGCAGTGCGATAAGCACTGAGACCCAGTACTTC. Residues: CASSAISTETQYF.

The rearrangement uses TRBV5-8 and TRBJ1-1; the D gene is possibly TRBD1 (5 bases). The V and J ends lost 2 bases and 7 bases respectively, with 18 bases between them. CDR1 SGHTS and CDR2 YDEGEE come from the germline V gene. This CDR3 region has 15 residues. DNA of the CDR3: TGTGCCAGCAGCTTTATACCAGGGCCAAGAGGTGAAGCTTTCTTT. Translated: CASSFIPGPRGEAFF.

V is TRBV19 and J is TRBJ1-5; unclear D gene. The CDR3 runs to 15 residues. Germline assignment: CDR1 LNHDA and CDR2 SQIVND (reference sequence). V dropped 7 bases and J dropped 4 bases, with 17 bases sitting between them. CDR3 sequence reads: CASTPSRGLNQPQHF. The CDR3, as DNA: TGTGCCAGTACCCCCTCGAGAGGGTTGAATCAGCCCCAGCATTTT.

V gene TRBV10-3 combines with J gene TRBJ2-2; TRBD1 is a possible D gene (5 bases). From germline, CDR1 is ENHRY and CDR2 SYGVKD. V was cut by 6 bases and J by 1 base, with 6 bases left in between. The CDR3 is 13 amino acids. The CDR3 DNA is TGTGCCATCAGAGGGGAGAACACCGGGGAGCTGTTTTTT. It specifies CAIRGENTGELFF.

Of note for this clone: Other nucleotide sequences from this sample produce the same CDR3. DNA of the CDR3: TGCGCCAGCAGCTTGGGGGGGCCAGATACGCAGTATTTT. Amino acid sequence: CASSLGGPDTQYF. The rearrangement uses TRBV5-1 and TRBJ2-3; TRBD1 might be the D (6 bases). V lost 0 bases, J lost 4 bases, and 6 bases lay in between. The CDR3 is 13 residues long. Germline V gives CDR1 SGHRS, CDR2 YFSETQ.

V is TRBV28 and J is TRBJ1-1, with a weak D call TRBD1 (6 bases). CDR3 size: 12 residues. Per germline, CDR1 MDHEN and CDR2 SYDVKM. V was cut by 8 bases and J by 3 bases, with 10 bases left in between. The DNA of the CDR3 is TGTGCCAGCTATGGACAGTACACTGAAGCTTTCTTT. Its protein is CASYGQYTEAFF.

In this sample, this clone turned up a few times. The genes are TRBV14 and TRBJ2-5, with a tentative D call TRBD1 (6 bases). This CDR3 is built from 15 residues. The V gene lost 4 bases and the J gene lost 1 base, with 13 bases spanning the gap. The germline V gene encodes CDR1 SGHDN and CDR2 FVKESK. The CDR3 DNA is TGTGCCAGCAGCCGCCGTCAGGGGCTCCAAGAGACCCAGTACTTC. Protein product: CASSRRQGLQETQYF. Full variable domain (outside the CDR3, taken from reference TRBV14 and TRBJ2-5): EAGVTQFPSHSVIEKGQTVTLRCDPISGHDNLYWYRRVMGKEIKFLLHFVKESKQDESGMPNNRFLAERTGGTYSTLKVQPAELEDSGVYFCASSRRQGLQETQYFGPGTRLLVL.